The entry below gives a single T cell receptor (beta chain) sequence along with its context. Its matching antigen is unknown. The record originates from a study of shared clonotypes between healthy human individuals. Study processing details: Sequence data from immunoSEQ were junction-only and lacked quality scores; consequently, filtering differed. The table came from immunoSEQ multiplex PCR; TCRdb's copy has only in-frame clones and leaves some out. V, J and clone size are taken as reported in that table, and D and trimming were inferred from the DNA itself. Seen here are about 2.4 million clones, approximately 94% observed once, and the top ten hold approximately 0.37%. This CDR3 comprises 14 residues. CDR1 and CDR2 (germline): SGHTA, FQGNSA. Between the trimmed V and J ends, which lost 3 bases and 0 bases, there was a span of 9 bases. Study-level points and caveats: Non-shared clonotypes had lower generation probabilities than those shared by all four donors. Clonotype sharing among the donors was expected to vary with sequencing depth.

This receptor was obtained from a man aged 18 to 30 in good health. Some clones in this sample may be carry-over from other donors' samples. This chain uses TRBV7-2 with TRBJ2-7, with no clear D. The sample was naive CD4+ T cells from PBMCs. Subset here: CD45RA+ positively selected. In nucleotides, the CDR3 is TGTGCCAGCAGCTTTCAAGGGCTCTCCTACGAGCAGTACTTC. Encoded protein: CASSFQGLSYEQYF.